This TCR beta chain was found in a study of PD-L1 blockade in urothelial cancer. Study context: Samples came from 3 weeks, at the second dose, and 6 weeks into treatment.

Time point described: pretreatment peripheral blood. The CDR3 loop spans 13 amino acids. V lost 3 bases, J lost 0 bases, and 5 bases lay in between. The germline V gene encodes CDR1 LNHNV and CDR2 YYDKDF (reference sequence). Generated by immunoSEQ multiplex PCR, the TCRdb table keeps only in-frame clones and is missing some. The repertoire holds 65,000 to 90,000 clones, with about four fifths as singletons. The TCR originated in a woman in her 70s with urothelial cancer. The chain is built from TRBV15 and TRBJ1-1; D unresolved. The input for sequencing was PBMCs, taken around atezolizumab (anti-PD-L1) treatment. The CDR3 sequence: CATSRGLNTEAFF. DNA for the CDR3: TGTGCCACCAGCAGGGGCCTGAACACTGAAGCTTTCTTT.